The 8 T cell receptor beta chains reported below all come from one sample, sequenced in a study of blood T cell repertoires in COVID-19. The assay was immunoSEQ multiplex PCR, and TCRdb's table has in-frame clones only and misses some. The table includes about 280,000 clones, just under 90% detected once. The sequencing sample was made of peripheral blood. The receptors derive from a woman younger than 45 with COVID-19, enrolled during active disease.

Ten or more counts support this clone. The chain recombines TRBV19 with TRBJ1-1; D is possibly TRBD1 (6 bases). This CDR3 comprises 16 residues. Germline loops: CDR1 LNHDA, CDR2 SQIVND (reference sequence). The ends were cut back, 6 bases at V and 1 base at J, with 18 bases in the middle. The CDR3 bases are TGTGCCAGTAGAAAGCAACCGGGACACAGGAACACTGAAGCTTTCTTT. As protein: CASRKQPGHRNTEAFF.

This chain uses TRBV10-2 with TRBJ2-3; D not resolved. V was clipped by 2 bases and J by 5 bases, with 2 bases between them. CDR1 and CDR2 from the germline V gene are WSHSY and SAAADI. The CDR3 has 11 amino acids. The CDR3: CASSELDTQYF. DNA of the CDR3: TGCGCCAGCAGTGAGCTAGATACGCAGTATTTT.

CDR3 in DNA: TGTGCCACCAGTGCCGCAGGTATCGACACAGATACGCAGTATTTT. Translated: CATSAAGIDTDTQYF. This chain links TRBV24-1 with TRBJ2-3; D remains unclear. This CDR3 region has 15 residues. Deletions cut 5 bases from V and 2 bases from J, with 13 bases between. Germline V lookup: CDR1 KGHDR, CDR2 SFDVKD.

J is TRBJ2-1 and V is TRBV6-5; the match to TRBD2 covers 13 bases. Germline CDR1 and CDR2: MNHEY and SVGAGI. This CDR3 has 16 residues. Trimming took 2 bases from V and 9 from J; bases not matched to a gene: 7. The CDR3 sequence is CASSYELAGGSLEQFF. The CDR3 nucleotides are TGTGCCAGCAGTTACGAACTAGCGGGGGGGTCCCTTGAGCAGTTCTTC.

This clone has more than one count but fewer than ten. The CDR3 loop reads CATSDSADNSNQPQHF. The CDR3 DNA follows: TGTGCCACCAGTGATTCGGCGGATAATAGCAATCAGCCCCAGCATTTT. This rearrangement joins TRBV24-1 to TRBJ1-5; D remains unclear. The ends were cut back, 2 bases at V and 0 bases at J, with 10 bases in the middle. Germline V gene sequence: CDR1 KGHDR, CDR2 SFDVKD. This CDR3 spans 16 amino acids.

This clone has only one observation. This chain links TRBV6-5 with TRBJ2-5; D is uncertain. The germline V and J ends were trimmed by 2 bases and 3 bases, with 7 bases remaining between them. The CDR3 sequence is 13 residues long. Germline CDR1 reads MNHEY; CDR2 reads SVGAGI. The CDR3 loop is CASSYMTEETQYF. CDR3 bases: TGTGCCAGCAGTTACATGACTGAAGAGACCCAGTACTTC.

Here the CDR3 DNA reads TGTGCTAGTGGTTTGAACATAGCGGGGGGTCCTGAGAACAATGAGCAGTTCTTC. Residues: CASGLNIAGGPENNEQFF. The rearrangement joins TRBV12-5 to TRBJ2-1, with 10 bases aligning to TRBD2. The CDR3 spans 18 residues. Trimming cost V 2 bases and J 5 bases; bases outside gene matches: 12. CDR1 is LGHNT and CDR2 is FRNRAP in the germline V gene.

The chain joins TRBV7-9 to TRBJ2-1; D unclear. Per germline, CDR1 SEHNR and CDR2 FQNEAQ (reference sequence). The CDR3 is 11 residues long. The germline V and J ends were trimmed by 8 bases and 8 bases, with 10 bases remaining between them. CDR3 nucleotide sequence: TGTGCCAGCTACTTAAGAGATGAGCAGTTCTTC. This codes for CASYLRDEQFF.